Below, 21 T cell receptor beta chains from the same sample are listed, as sequenced in a study of cytomegalovirus exposure and HLA in healthy donors. Amplification used 60 Vbeta primers and 13 Jbeta primers. TCRdb's table, derived via immunoSEQ multiplex PCR, lists solely in-frame clones and lacks some. The table has under 200,000 clones, 65% to 90% seen once. The sample comprised PBMCs. Receptors were obtained from a human donor in good health.

The V call is TRBV5-4, the J call TRBJ2-3; 10 bases map to TRBD2. CDR1 SGHNT and CDR2 YYREEE come from the germline V gene (reference sequence). Germline trimming cut 4 bases from V and 3 bases from J; bases unmatched to any gene: 11. This CDR3 spans 17 amino acids. The CDR3 DNA reads as TGTGCCAGCAGCCCCCCGAGCGGGGGGGCCTTTACAGATACGCAGTATTTT. This codes for CASSPPSGGAFTDTQYF.

This clone was counted between two and nine times. The sample carries other DNA sequences with the same CDR3. The chain has TRBV18 and TRBJ1-2; TRBD1 agrees at 7 bases. V was clipped by 3 bases and J by 5 bases; unmatched bases: 3. The CDR3 is 13 residues long. Germline V CDR1 and CDR2: KGHSH, LQKENI. This CDR3 reads CASSPGTVYGYTF. The CDR3 nucleotides read TGTGCCAGCTCACCCGGGACAGTGTATGGCTACACCTTC.

This chain connects TRBV7-9 to TRBJ2-7; 10 bases are shared with TRBD1. The germline gives CDR1 SEHNR, CDR2 FQNEAQ (reference sequence). This CDR3 region has 13 residues. V lost 5 bases, J lost 6 bases, and 4 bases stayed unmatched. The CDR3 reads CASSPGQGREQYF. The CDR3 DNA follows: TGTGCCAGCAGCCCGGGACAGGGGCGCGAGCAGTACTTC.

V gene TRBV27 combines with J gene TRBJ2-7; TRBD1 is a possible D gene (5 bases). This CDR3 is 14 amino acids long. From germline, CDR1 is MNHEY and CDR2 SMNVEV (reference sequence). Trimming cost V 0 bases and J 6 bases, with 12 bases left between them. CDR3 sequence reads: CASSLSSGIGEQYF. The CDR3 nucleotides read TGTGCCAGCAGTTTATCGTCAGGGATCGGCGAGCAGTACTTC.

The chain joins TRBV19 to TRBJ1-1; 9 bases map to TRBD1. The CDR3 is 15 residues long. Germline values: CDR1 LNHDA, CDR2 SQIVND (reference sequence). Trimming removed 5 bases from V and 1 base from J; junction bases left unmatched: 5. CDR3 residues: CASSFWTGANTEAFF. The CDR3 bases are TGTGCCAGTAGTTTCTGGACAGGGGCGAACACTGAAGCTTTCTTT.

This chain uses TRBV6-6 with TRBJ1-6; D is possibly TRBD1 (6 bases). Germline V gene sequence: CDR1 MNHNY, CDR2 SVGAGI (reference sequence). The CDR3 totals 16 residues. Trimming shortened V by 2 bases and J by 7 bases, and 15 bases separated the two germline ends. CDR3 nucleotides: TGTGCCAGCAGTTACGCCGGACAGAAGGGGAATTCACCCCTCCACTTT. Translation: CASSYAGQKGNSPLHF.

V is TRBV13 and J is TRBJ2-5; 7 bases line up with TRBD1. V gave up 6 bases and J gave up 4 bases; unmatched junction bases: 5. From germline, CDR1 is PRHDT and CDR2 FYEKMQ (reference sequence). This CDR3 has 13 residues. CDR3 nucleotide sequence: TGTGCCAGCAGTACACAGGGGCCAGAGACCCAGTACTTC. Encoded protein: CASSTQGPETQYF.

The chain uses TRBV4-1 and TRBJ1-6; D ambiguous. Germline lookup yields CDR1 MGHRA and CDR2 YSYEKL. Deletions cut 0 bases from V and 6 bases from J, with 6 bases between. The CDR3 extends over 14 amino acids. The DNA for the CDR3 is TGCGCCAGCAGCCAAGATACTGGTAATTCACCCCTCCACTTT. It translates to CASSQDTGNSPLHF.

V and J are TRBV5-1 and TRBJ2-1; 8 nucleotides align to TRBD1. The CDR3 totals 15 residues. J gave up 5 bases and V 1 base, and 5 bases lay outside the gene matches. The germline V gene encodes CDR1 SGHRS and CDR2 YFSETQ. This CDR3 reads CASSLLGQGNNEQFF. DNA for the CDR3: TGCGCCAGCAGCTTGCTCGGACAGGGCAACAATGAGCAGTTCTTC.

The chain has TRBV19 and TRBJ2-3; maybe TRBD2 (6 bases). The CDR3 is made up of 15 amino acids. Germline V gene data show CDR1 as LNHDA and CDR2 as SQIVND (reference sequence). Trimming took 5 bases from V and 4 from J, leaving 16 bases between them. The CDR3 protein is CASSFLAGRADTQYF. Here the CDR3 DNA reads TGTGCCAGTAGTTTCCTGGCGGGGCGGGCAGATACGCAGTATTTT.

The rearrangement links TRBV27 to TRBJ2-1; D might be TRBD2 (5 bases). CDR3 size: 15 residues. Germline CDR1 is MNHEY and CDR2 is SMNVEV (reference sequence). The germline V and J ends were trimmed by 2 bases and 0 bases, with 8 bases remaining between them. As DNA, the CDR3 is TGTGCCAGCAGTTTACATGGGAGCTCCTACAATGAGCAGTTCTTC. This codes for CASSLHGSSYNEQFF.

This chain links TRBV4-1 with TRBJ1-2; D gene unclear. This CDR3 is 16 amino acids long. Germline V gene sequence: CDR1 MGHRA, CDR2 YSYEKL. Trimming shortened V by 0 bases and J by 2 bases, and 13 bases separated the two germline ends. The CDR3 spells CASSQERQALNYGYTF. DNA for the CDR3: TGCGCCAGCAGCCAAGAAAGGCAGGCCCTAAACTATGGCTACACCTTC.

The V gene is TRBV5-4, the J gene TRBJ2-5; 13 bases fit TRBD2. The germline CDR1 and CDR2 sequences are SGHNT and YYREEE (reference sequence). The CDR3 covers 18 residues. After removal of 4 bases from V and 1 base from J, the junction contained 10 bases not matched to a gene. Here the CDR3 DNA reads TGTGCCAGCAGCACCGAGCGACGACTAGCGGGAGGCCAAGAGACCCAGTACTTC. Amino acid sequence: CASSTERRLAGGQETQYF.

The count of this clone is one. The gene calls are TRBV7-8 and TRBJ2-7, with a possible D match to TRBD2 (5 bases). This CDR3 has 13 residues. CDR1 and CDR2 from the germline V gene are SGHVS and FQNEAQ. The V end was cut by 5 bases, the J end by 3 bases, with 11 bases between. The CDR3 sequence is CASSGGLNYEQYF. CDR3 coding DNA: TGTGCCAGCAGCGGAGGACTTAACTACGAGCAGTACTTC.

This chain joins TRBV6-6 and TRBJ1-6, with D perhaps TRBD1 (6 bases). The CDR3 extends over 14 amino acids. Trimming cost V 6 bases and J 8 bases, with 14 bases left between them. Looked up from germline, CDR1 is MNHNY and CDR2 is SVGAGI (reference sequence). The CDR3 sequence: CASRHDRSYSPLHF. The CDR3 bases are TGTGCCAGCAGACACGACAGGTCTTATTCACCCCTCCACTTT.

This clone was observed a few times. The chain employs TRBV5-4 and TRBJ2-7; a possible D gene is TRBD2 (7 bases). V was shortened by 0 bases and J by 2 bases, with 15 bases between the two germline ends. The CDR3 is 16 amino acids. Germline lookup yields CDR1 SGHNT and CDR2 YYREEE (reference sequence). The CDR3 loop is CASSLGSGGRPYEQYF. In DNA form, the CDR3 reads TGTGCCAGCAGCTTGGGTTCGGGGGGCCGACCCTACGAGCAGTACTTC.

J is TRBJ2-2 and V is TRBV5-4, with 7 bases matching TRBD2. Germline V gene lookup returns CDR1 SGHNT and CDR2 YYREEE (reference sequence). The CDR3 runs to 15 residues. V dropped 0 bases and J dropped 4; count of bases not matched to a gene: 3. Here the CDR3 reads CASSLERGSTGELFF. CDR3 DNA sequence: TGTGCCAGCAGCTTGGAGCGGGGATCCACCGGGGAGCTGTTTTTT.

The J gene is TRBJ1-6, the V gene TRBV9; D perhaps matches TRBD1 (6 bases). The CDR3 has 14 amino acids. The germline V gene encodes CDR1 SGDLS and CDR2 YYNGEE. V lost 0 bases, J lost 10 bases, and 11 bases lay in between. The CDR3 spells CASSVAGGQSPLHF. CDR3 DNA: TGTGCCAGCAGCGTAGCGGGGGGGCAGTCACCCCTCCACTTT.

This chain uses TRBV7-3 with TRBJ1-1, with TRBD1 matching over 7 bases. CDR1 and CDR2 (germline): SGHTA, FQGTGA. This CDR3 contains 13 residues. Losses at the gene ends were 5 bases for V and 4 bases for J; bases not matched to a gene: 4. CDR3 in DNA: TGTGCCAGCAGCACCGACAGGGTCACTGAAGCTTTCTTT. This codes for CASSTDRVTEAFF. Based on the CDR3 plus reference TRBV7-3 and TRBJ1-1, the full variable domain is GAGVSQTPSNKVTEKGKYVELRCDPISGHTALYWYRQSLGQGPEFLIYFQGTGAADDSGLPNDRFFAVRPEGSVSTLKIQRTERGDSAVYLCASSTDRVTEAFFGQGTRLTVV.

CDR3 loop: CASSQDRGGSSYNEQFF. In DNA form, the CDR3 reads TGCGCCAGCAGCCAAGATCGCGGGGGTAGCTCCTACAATGAGCAGTTCTTC. The rearrangement uses TRBV4-3 and TRBJ2-1, with 7 bases matching TRBD2. The V gene end was trimmed by 0 bases and the J gene end by 0 bases; junction bases not matched to a gene: 5. This CDR3 has 17 amino acids. The germline CDR1 and CDR2 sequences are LGHNA and YSLEER.

The V and J genes are TRBV11-2 and TRBJ2-7; D is possibly TRBD2 (6 bases). Germline CDR1 SGHAT, CDR2 FQNNGV. This CDR3 is 13 amino acids long. The ends were cut back, 5 bases at V and 2 bases at J, with 10 bases in the middle. CDR3 bases: TGTGCCAGCAGCCAGGGACTCCCCTACGAGCAGTACTTC. Its protein product is CASSQGLPYEQYF.